This note documents a single TCR beta chain sequence. This receptor's antigen is unknown. Within one base of it there is no much larger clone, and no base qualities were kept. The data were taken from a study of shared clonotypes between healthy human individuals (dated by TCRdb to about 2020). About the investigation overall: The cohort included three men and a couple of women between 18 and 49 years of age. For each donor, CD4 naive and CD4 memory were each run on three plates, CD8 naive on two plates, and CD8 memory on one plate. To estimate repertoire size and how much clonotype sharing occurs between individuals, the study deeply sequenced the blood TCR repertoires of 5 or 6 healthy adults. Leukapheresis yielded between about 0.94 and 8.9 billion PBMCs per donor. Different laboratories and diverse techniques were used to prepare libraries and sequence TCR repertoires, to increase sequencing depth and limit assay-specific biases.

Using the deep immunoSEQ assay, multiplex PCR amplified TCR CDR3 regions from genomic DNA. For each cell subset, the extracted genomic DNA was distributed evenly across all wells of several immunoSEQ 96-well plates, and each plate served as one replicate. Each replicate PCR for sorted subsets received roughly 0.2 ug genomic DNA, equal to around 32,000 T cell genomes. The purified libraries were quantified using a Qubit 3.0 fluorometer, sized with a Bioanalyzer 2100, and then quantified again using the KAPA Library Quantification kit. Every immunoSEQ 96-well plate was sequenced on a separate single-read 150-cycle Illumina NextSeq 550 flow cell. Concerning the study's data processing: Because the immunoSEQ output held only junctional sequences and lacked quality scores, the filtering could not match the filtering applied to full-length reads. Sequences were annotated with PyIR, a Python wrapper for IgBLAST v1.9, and V/J genes and CDR3 were assigned using IMGT germline references. Reads were removed for weak V/J assignments (E-value above 1e-6), missing CDR3, stop codons, out-of-frame junctions, or ambiguous translated residues. V3J clonotypes were defined as sequences sharing an identical inferred V gene, J gene, and CDR3 amino acid sequence. To compute the percentage overlap between repertoires, the number of shared unique clonotypes was divided by the size of the smaller repertoire. Three approaches were used to assess repertoire richness: RTK rarefaction, the Chao1 estimator, and Recon v2.1 estimates of unobserved clonotypes. For all TCRbeta clonotypes obtained by the gDNA method from a few donors, generation probabilities were computed with OLGA. TCRdb took this table from immuneACCESS and kept in-frame rearrangements with V and J called. Such tables lack part of the clones; where checked against another copy, unresolved V genes explain under half of the gap, and the rest is unexplained. For V, J and clone size, that table is used; D and trimming come from the DNA. Here the sample has roughly 550,000 clones; roughly 96% occur a single time. The ten largest clones represent roughly 0.1% of the sample.

What the study reported, not specific to this receptor: Based on pairwise subsampling, the degree of clonotype sharing among donors was expected to be affected by sequencing depth. Naive subsets generally had larger estimated clonotype richness than memory subsets did. Sampling was restricted to blood, and TCR repertoires in tissue are likely to differ from TCR repertoires in blood. Because the study included only a small number of donors, the genetic and exposure-history diversity represented was limited. Incomplete sequencing was indicated by rarefaction of sorted-subset datasets, despite the large sequencing depth. When a handful of donors were compared, the shared fraction of clonotypes was 5% to 6.5% for naive CD4, less than 4% for naive CD8, more than 2% for memory CD4, and 0.3% to 0.5% for memory CD8. Compared with non-shared clonotypes, the clonotypes found in all four sorted-subset donors had higher generation probabilities.

The germline ends are 19 bases apart after V is trimmed by 5 bases and J by 3 bases. The CDR3 starts with the cysteine, ends with the phenylalanine, and has 16 residues. The read is trimmed to its CDR3 DNA, 48 bases read in frame from base 1. From the germline V gene, CDR1 is SGHVS and CDR2 is FQNEAQ. CD8 naive samples were obtained by positive selection for CCR7 among CD45RO-negative cells, yielding a CD45RA+CCR7+ population from which TemRA cells were excluded. The donors were healthy, HIV-negative adults with no recently reported acute infections or vaccinations. All donors were Caucasian adults living in Nashville, Tennessee, USA. Blood was collected by leukapheresis, and PBMCs were isolated by Ficoll-Histopaque density gradient centrifugation and then cryopreserved in liquid nitrogen vapor phase. Purity and quantity of every magnetically sorted T cell population were checked by analytical flow cytometry. Genomic DNA was isolated from every sorted fraction and measured by UV absorbance on a Nanodrop 2000c.

Sequencing was performed on naive CD8+ T cells sorted from blood. This specimen's cell subset or site label, interpreted: CD45RA+CCR7+. The TCR comes from a woman in her thirties in good health. The V and J genes are TRBV7-8 and TRBJ1-1; the D region possibly corresponds to TRBD1 (6 bases align). CDR3 region: CASSPGKGGVDTEAFF. DNA sequence: TGTGCCAGCAGCCCCGGGAAAGGGGGTGTGGACACTGAAGCTTTCTTT.